This is a list of T cell receptor beta chains from one sample in a study of radiation and T cells in renal cell carcinoma. Profiling relied on immunoSEQ multiplex PCR, and the TCRdb table lists in-frame clones only, not all of them. The sample lists 24,000 or so clones, roughly 60% occurring once. Specimen: tumor tissue, collected from a patient whose treatment was nephrectomy without radiotherapy. Source of these receptors: a middle-aged man with renal cell carcinoma. The CDR3 runs from the conserved cysteine through the conserved F or W. The D gene is left open where the match is weak. Size is omitted from some rows. Given values are once, few, many or a class for expanded clones.

size	D	J	V	DNA	CDR3
once	TRBD2	TRBJ2-1	TRBV5-6	TGTGCCAGCACCCTCCTTGCGGGACTAGCGTACAATGAGCAGTTCTTC	CASTLLAGLAYNEQFF
.	.	TRBJ2-1	TRBV6-5	TGTGCCAGCAGTTCACAGGGTCTTGAGCAGTTCTTC	CASSSQGLEQFF
.	.	TRBJ1-6	TRBV19	TGTGCCAGTAGTATCGCGGGTTTGGATTCACCCCTCCACTTT	CASSIAGLDSPLHF
.	.	TRBJ1-2	TRBV5-1	TGCGCCAGCAGCTTGGACGGTAACTATGGCTACACCTTC	CASSLDGNYGYTF
.	.	TRBJ1-5	TRBV9	TGTGCCAGCAGCGTAGACCAGGGGCCAAATCAGCCCCAGCATTTT	CASSVDQGPNQPQHF
.	TRBD1	TRBJ1-1	TRBV5-1	TGCGCCAGCAGCTTGGCCGACAGGGTTGGTGAAGCTTTCTTT	CASSLADRVGEAFF
.	.	TRBJ2-1	TRBV6-6	TGTGCCAGCAGTTATCAGGGGGGGAGCGATGAGCAGTTCTTC	CASSYQGGSDEQFF
few	TRBD1	TRBJ2-5	TRBV6-1	TGTGCCAGCAGTGGGGACAGGGGTTTTGCCGTAGAGACCCAGTACTTC	CASSGDRGFAVETQYF
once	.	TRBJ1-5	TRBV19	TGTGCCAGTAGTCAAACGACAGTTAATCAGCCCCAGCATTTT	CASSQTTVNQPQHF
few	.	TRBJ1-1	TRBV28	TGTGCCAGCGAACAGGGTCTTAACACTGAAGCTTTCTTT	CASEQGLNTEAFF
.	.	TRBJ2-1	TRBV5-6	TGTGCCAGCAGCTTTTACGGTAGGACCCCGTACTCCTACAATGAGCAGTTCTTC	CASSFYGRTPYSYNEQFF
.	.	TRBJ2-1	TRBV5-1	TGCGCCAGCAGCTTGGGGGGGTACAATGAGCAGTTCTTC	CASSLGGYNEQFF
.	.	TRBJ1-3	TRBV4-3	TGCGCCAGCAGCCAAGTTCCGGGACAAAGAAACACCATATATTTT	CASSQVPGQRNTIYF
.	.	TRBJ2-2	TRBV11-1	TGTGCCAGCAGCCCCCAGGGGAACACCGGGGAGCTGTTTTTT	CASSPQGNTGELFF
.	TRBD2	TRBJ2-1	TRBV7-2	TGTGCCAGCAGCCCCCCCGGGACTAGCGTGGGCAATGAGCAGTTCTTC	CASSPPGTSVGNEQFF
.	.	TRBJ1-5	TRBV7-2	TGTGCCAGCAGCTTAGCGGGGGGGCAGGGATGGGCCAATCAGCCCCAGCATTTT	CASSLAGGQGWANQPQHF
few	.	TRBJ1-1	TRBV29-1	TGCAGCGTTAGTAACGGGGGTTTCGGGGACACTGAAGCTTTCTTT	CSVSNGGFGDTEAFF
.	TRBD2	TRBJ2-7	TRBV5-1	TGCGCCAGCAGCCCCCCTAGCGGGAGCTCCTACGAGCAGTACTTC	CASSPPSGSSYEQYF
.	TRBD1	TRBJ1-4	TRBV19	TGTGCCAGTAGTAGTCAGGGGGTCACTAATGAAAAACTGTTTTTT	CASSSQGVTNEKLFF
.	.	TRBJ1-1	TRBV4-3	TGCGCCAGCAGCCAAGATTTAAAGGTGAACACTGAAGCTTTCTTT	CASSQDLKVNTEAFF
.	.	TRBJ2-5	TRBV5-4	TGTGCCAGCAGCGGGTTGGCGGGAGAGACCCAGTACTTC	CASSGLAGETQYF
.	.	TRBJ2-1	TRBV5-1	TGCGCCAGCAGCTTGACTATCGGCGTCAATGAGCAGTTCTTC	CASSLTIGVNEQFF
.	TRBD1	TRBJ1-1	TRBV6-6	TGTGCCAGCAGTGTCCGACAGGGCTCCACTGAAGCTTTCTTT	CASSVRQGSTEAFF
.	.	TRBJ1-1	TRBV6-5	TGTGCCAGCAGTTACGTTTCAGGCGCGGAAGCTTTCTTT	CASSYVSGAEAFF
.	.	TRBJ1-4	TRBV30	TGTGCCTGGAGTTTACAGGCCGGAGAAAAACTGTTTTTT	CAWSLQAGEKLFF
.	.	TRBJ1-2	TRBV7-2	TGTGCCAGCAGCCCCGAGCCTACAAGCGCCTACACCTTC	CASSPEPTSAYTF
.	.	TRBJ2-1	TRBV7-2	TGTGCCAGCAGCCCCCGTACCAGAACCCACAATGAGCAGTTCTTC	CASSPRTRTHNEQFF
once	.	TRBJ2-1	TRBV7-9	TGTGCCAGCAGCCCCGGGAGTCAGTGGTCGGTTGAGCAGTTCTTC	CASSPGSQWSVEQFF
.	TRBD1	TRBJ2-7	TRBV29-1	TGCAGCGTTGATGGGGCCCCGGGACAGGGGGACTCCTACGAGCAGTACTTC	CSVDGAPGQGDSYEQYF
few	TRBD2	TRBJ2-5	TRBV13	TGTGCCAGCAGCTTACGGGGAGGGTTTCTTGAGACCCAGTACTTC	CASSLRGGFLETQYF
.	.	TRBJ2-2	TRBV6-5	TGTGCCAGCTTGACTAGGAACACCGGGGAGCTGTTTTTT	CASLTRNTGELFF
few	.	TRBJ1-3	TRBV7-6	TGTGCCAGCAGCCAAGGGTTCCTATTCTCTGGAAACACCATATATTTT	CASSQGFLFSGNTIYF
.	TRBD1	TRBJ1-2	TRBV5-4	TGTGCCAGCAGCGTCGGGACAGGGGTCTATGGCTACACCTTC	CASSVGTGVYGYTF
few	.	TRBJ1-1	TRBV27	TGTGCCAGCAGTTTATCGACGAGCGGGGGCACTGAAGCTTTCTTT	CASSLSTSGGTEAFF
.	TRBD1	TRBJ2-1	TRBV7-9	TGTGCCAGCAGCGACACAGGGGCTGAGCAGTTCTTC	CASSDTGAEQFF
few	.	TRBJ1-2	TRBV28	TGTGCCACCGTAACCCCCCAGGGGACCTATGGCTACACCTTC	CATVTPQGTYGYTF
.	.	TRBJ2-5	TRBV21-1	TGTGCCAGCAGCAAAGCTCCGGGACCCCCAGGGGAAGAGACCCAGTACTTC	CASSKAPGPPGEETQYF
once	.	TRBJ1-5	TRBV7-8	TGTGCCAGCAGCTTAGTGGCCAGGCTTACCAATCAGCCCCAGCATTTT	CASSLVARLTNQPQHF
once	TRBD1	TRBJ1-2	TRBV28	TGTGCCAGCAGTCCCCAGGGGGTGATGACCTTC	CASSPQGVMTF
few	.	TRBJ2-1	TRBV2	TGTGCCAGCAGTGCAACAGGGACCGCCTACAATGAGCAGTTCTTC	CASSATGTAYNEQFF
.	TRBD2	TRBJ2-4	TRBV4-2	TGTGCCAGCAGCCAAGAGGGGACTAGCGGGAGATTCCTCTTGGCCAAAAACATTCAGTACTTC	CASSQEGTSGRFLLAKNIQYF
once	.	TRBJ2-1	TRBV11-3	TGTGCCAGCAGCCCCCAGGGGGGGATGAACAATGAGCAGTTCTTC	CASSPQGGMNNEQFF
few	.	TRBJ1-1	TRBV14	TGTGCCAGCAGCCAAGGGGTCAGGTATGGCACTGAAGCTTTCTTT	CASSQGVRYGTEAFF
.	TRBD2	TRBJ2-1	TRBV19	TGTGCCAGTAGTACCTACTCGGGACTAGCGGGGGCCACTGGGGAGCAGTTCTTC	CASSTYSGLAGATGEQFF
.	.	TRBJ2-5	TRBV7-2	TGTGCCAGCCGCAGGGGAGAGACCCAGTACTTC	CASRRGETQYF
.	.	TRBJ2-2	TRBV15	TGTGCCACCAGCAGAGATGAAGCGAACACCGGGGAGCTGTTTTTT	CATSRDEANTGELFF
.	.	TRBJ2-1	TRBV19	TGTGCAGCCTCCGGGACACTCTACAATGAGCAGTTCTTC	CAASGTLYNEQFF
.	.	TRBJ1-1	TRBV28	TGTGCCAGCAGTTTGGGAACTTGGTTAGCTTTCTTT	CASSLGTWLAFF
once	TRBD1	TRBJ2-3	TRBV5-4	TGTGCCAGCAGCTTCCGGGACAGGGATAACACAGATACGCAGTATTTT	CASSFRDRDNTDTQYF
.	TRBD2	TRBJ2-1	TRBV9	TGTGCCAGCAGCGCGGGGGGGTCTGGCAATGAGCAGTTCTTC	CASSAGGSGNEQFF
many	.	TRBJ1-1	TRBV18	TGTGCCAGCTCACCAGGAAGGAACACTGAAGCTTTCTTT	CASSPGRNTEAFF
.	.	TRBJ2-7	TRBV5-6	TGTGCCAGCAGCTTGGAGAACGAGCAGTACTTC	CASSLENEQYF
few	.	TRBJ1-2	TRBV11-2	TGTGCCAGCAGCTTAGGAACCCAAGAGGGCTACACCTTC	CASSLGTQEGYTF
few	TRBD1	TRBJ1-2	TRBV5-1	TGCGCCAGCAGCTTCACAGGGGAGGAGGGCTACACCTTC	CASSFTGEEGYTF
.	.	TRBJ2-3	TRBV7-8	TGTGCCAGCAGCTTACCATTGGCAGTTGTTACGCAGTATTTT	CASSLPLAVVTQYF
few	TRBD1	TRBJ1-1	TRBV28	TGTGCCAGCAGTTTACAGGGGGAGGCCACTGAAGCTTTCTTT	CASSLQGEATEAFF
.	.	TRBJ1-1	TRBV18	TGTGCCAGCTCCTCGGCACAGGCCGAAGCTTTCTTT	CASSSAQAEAFF
few	.	TRBJ1-1	TRBV7-8	TGTGCCAGCAGCTTAGCAGGGAACGCTGAAGCTTTCTTT	CASSLAGNAEAFF
few	TRBD1	TRBJ1-5	TRBV27	TGTGCCAGCAGTCTAGGGACAGGGGGTGGTCAGCCCCAGCATTTT	CASSLGTGGGQPQHF